This T cell receptor (beta chain) was sequenced during a study of blood T cells in healthy people across ages. As to this clonotype: Its antigen is undetermined.

Germline loops: CDR1 MNHEY, CDR2 SVGAGI. CDR3 length: 12 amino acids. The study, taken as a whole, reports: The unsorted PBMCs prevented any conclusive comparison of naive versus antigen-experienced cells.

Per sample, a minimum of 7 million PBMCs were isolated. Total RNA was extracted at no less than 6 micrograms per sample. PCR was performed a second time for roughly 6 to 12 cycles using a sample-barcoded 5' primer and a J-beta primer mix. The template-switch adaptor was a 5' adaptor with 12 random nucleotides. It tagged each cDNA molecule. TCRdb fed the 5' RACE reads into MiXCR, producing one record per CDR3 protein. The sample records under 950,000 distinct CDR3 sequences, around a fifth being singletons. The V and J genes are TRBV6-5 and TRBJ2-5; D not certain. Judging by the DNA end, TRBJ2-7 fits better; the J call may be wrong. This TCR derives from a man in his 70s in good health. Sequences were obtained from blood. The CDR3 DNA reads as TGTGCCAGCAGGGGTTCTCTCTACGAGCAGTACTTC. Translating it yields CASRGSLYEQYF.